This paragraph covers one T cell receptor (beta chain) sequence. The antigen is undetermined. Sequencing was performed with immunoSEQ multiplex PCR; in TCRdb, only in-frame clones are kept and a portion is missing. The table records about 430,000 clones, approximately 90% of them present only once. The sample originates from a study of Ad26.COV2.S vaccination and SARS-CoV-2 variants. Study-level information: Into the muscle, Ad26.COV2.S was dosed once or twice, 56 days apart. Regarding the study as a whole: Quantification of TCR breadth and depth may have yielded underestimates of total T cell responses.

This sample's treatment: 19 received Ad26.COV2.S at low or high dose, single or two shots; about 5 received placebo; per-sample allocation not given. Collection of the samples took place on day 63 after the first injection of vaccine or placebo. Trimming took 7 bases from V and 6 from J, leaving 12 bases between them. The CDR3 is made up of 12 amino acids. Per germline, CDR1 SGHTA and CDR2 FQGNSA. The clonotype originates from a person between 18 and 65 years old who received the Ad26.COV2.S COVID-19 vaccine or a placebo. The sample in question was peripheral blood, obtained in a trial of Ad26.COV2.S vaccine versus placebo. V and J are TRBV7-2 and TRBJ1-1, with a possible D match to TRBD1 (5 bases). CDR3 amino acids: CASTGQGSEAFF. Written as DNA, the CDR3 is TGTGCCAGCACAGGGCAAGGCTCTGAAGCTTTCTTT.